The next 11 T cell receptor beta chains were all read from a single sample in a study of blood T cell repertoires in COVID-19. Produced via immunoSEQ multiplex PCR; TCRdb's table is partial and in-frame only. The sample shows 40,000 to 60,000 clones, around 83% of them seen only once. The sample taken for sequencing was peripheral blood. All receptors come from a human donor in a cohort sampled during active COVID-19.

The J gene is TRBJ2-4, the V gene TRBV5-4, with D unresolved. The V end lost 5 bases, the J end lost 6 bases, and 18 bases lay between the germline ends. This CDR3 comprises 15 residues. Germline CDR1 reads SGHNT; CDR2 reads YYREEE (reference sequence). This CDR3 reads CASSFPGSLGNIQYF. As DNA, the CDR3 is TGTGCCAGCAGTTTTCCCGGGTCCTTAGGAAACATTCAGTACTTC.

The chain combines TRBV2 with TRBJ2-2; the match to TRBD2 covers 7 bases. This CDR3 has 16 amino acids. V shed 6 bases, J shed 1 base, and the junction held 8 bases outside the gene matches. Germline V lookup: CDR1 SNHLY, CDR2 FYNNEI. As DNA, the CDR3 is TGTGCCAGCAGAGCTGACCGGACTAGGAACACCGGGGAGCTGTTTTTT. It translates to CASRADRTRNTGELFF.

V gene TRBV19 combines with J gene TRBJ1-5, with 7 positions matching TRBD1. The CDR3 covers 14 residues. The trim removed 8 bases at V and 2 bases at J, leaving 6 bases unmatched. Germline assignment: CDR1 LNHDA and CDR2 SQIVND (reference sequence). DNA of the CDR3: TGTGCCAGTGGGAACAGGGGTGGCAATCAGCCCCAGCATTTT. Amino acid sequence: CASGNRGGNQPQHF.

The V gene is TRBV5-1, the J gene TRBJ2-7; tentatively, D is TRBD1 (7 bases). Deletions cut 4 bases from V and 0 bases from J, with 23 bases between. Germline CDR1 reads SGHRS; CDR2 reads YFSETQ. The CDR3 sequence is 18 residues long. CDR3: CASSPLGTPGQSSYEQYF. The CDR3, as DNA: TGCGCCAGCAGCCCCCTGGGGACTCCGGGACAGTCCTCCTACGAGCAGTACTTC. The full variable domain, with the rest looked up from reference TRBV5-1 and TRBJ2-7, is KAGVTQTPRYLIKTRGQQVTLSCSPISGHRSVSWYQQTPGQGLQFLFEYFSETQRNKGNFPGRFSGRQFSNSRSEMNVSTLELGDSALYLCASSPLGTPGQSSYEQYFGPGTRLTVT.

The chain has TRBV7-8 and TRBJ2-7, with TRBD2 matching over 12 bases. The CDR3 consists of 16 residues. V lost 6 bases to trimming and J lost 0 bases; unmatched junction nucleotides: 6. In germline, CDR1 is SGHVS, CDR2 FQNEAQ. CDR3 region: CASSKLAGGGSYEQYF. CDR3 in DNA: TGTGCCAGCAGTAAGCTAGCGGGAGGGGGCTCCTACGAGCAGTACTTC.

This chain connects TRBV5-1 to TRBJ2-7; a weak D match, TRBD1 (6 bases). Germline V gene lookup returns CDR1 SGHRS and CDR2 YFSETQ. Trimming cost V 4 bases and J 3 bases, with 14 bases left between them. The CDR3 is made up of 14 amino acids. The CDR3 protein is CASSNPGHLYEQYF. The CDR3 DNA follows: TGCGCCAGCAGCAATCCGGGACATCTCTACGAGCAGTACTTC.

The chain employs TRBV27 and TRBJ1-5, with TRBD1 matching 7 bases. CDR3 length: 19 amino acids. Germline V gene lookup returns CDR1 MNHEY and CDR2 SMNVEV (reference sequence). The ends lost 5 bases at V and 2 bases at J; junction bases unmatched: 18. As DNA, the CDR3 is TGTGCCAGCAGTCCGCTGACGACAGGGCGGAATCTAGGCAATCAGCCCCAGCATTTT. Translation: CASSPLTTGRNLGNQPQHF.

This chain uses TRBV2 with TRBJ2-1, with 12 bases identical to TRBD2. J lost 7 bases, V lost 6 bases, and 10 bases had no gene match. Germline lookup yields CDR1 SNHLY and CDR2 FYNNEI. The CDR3 has 16 amino acids. In nucleotides, the CDR3 is TGTGCCAGCAGCCCGACTAGCGGGAGCATGGTTAATGAGCAGTTCTTC. Residues: CASSPTSGSMVNEQFF.

The chain has TRBV7-8 and TRBJ1-5; 8 bases align to TRBD1. V lost 3 bases and J lost 2; bases outside the gene matches: 12. The CDR3 totals 18 residues. Germline assignment: CDR1 SGHVS and CDR2 FQNEAQ. The CDR3 nucleotides are TGTGCCAGCAGCTTGTCCATAGAGCCGGGACAGGGCAATCAGCCCCAGCATTTT. It codes for CASSLSIEPGQGNQPQHF.

The V and J genes are TRBV6-5 and TRBJ2-1; the match to TRBD2 covers 10 bases. Germline lookup yields CDR1 MNHEY and CDR2 SVGAGI. Losses at the gene ends were 6 bases for V and 4 bases for J; bases not matched to a gene: 3. This CDR3 comprises 14 residues. The CDR3, as DNA: TGTGCCAGCAGACCGGGACTAGCGTACAATGAGCAGTTCTTC. It codes for CASRPGLAYNEQFF.

The chain combines TRBV10-2 with TRBJ2-5, with 13 bases lining up with TRBD2. This CDR3 comprises 17 residues. The germline CDR1 and CDR2 sequences are WSHSY and SAAADI. Trimming cost V 6 bases and J 1 base; bases outside gene matches: 8. The DNA of the CDR3 is TGCGCCAGCAGCCTAGGGGGACTAGCGGGGAGCCAAGAGACCCAGTACTTC. It encodes CASSLGGLAGSQETQYF.